This TCR beta chain was captured by sequencing in a study of beta chain features in type 1 diabetes. The CDR3 is 15 amino acids. The V and J ends lost 0 bases and 4 bases, in that order; junction bases with no gene match: 5. Germline CDR1 reads SGHRS; CDR2 reads YFSETQ. This clone has just a few counts. Expressed TCRB transcripts got sequenced, as all isolated RNA was reverse transcribed. Sequencing used immunoSEQ multiplex PCR; TCRdb keeps in-frame clones, though not all of them. The sample has 350,000 or so clones, about 20% seen once; the top ten hold 0.035% to 0.05%. J is TRBJ2-3 and V is TRBV5-1, with 7 bases aligning to TRBD1. The specimen sequenced was naive CD4+ T cells from blood. This TCR was sampled from a woman younger than 30 in good health. CDR3 residues: CASSLGDRDSDTQYF. Written as DNA, the CDR3 is TGCGCCAGCAGCTTGGGAGACAGGGATTCAGATACGCAGTATTTT.